The clone carrying this T cell receptor beta chain was seen a few times. What it binds is unknown. The data originate from a study of T-cell memory formation after mild COVID-19. Overall study: Each donor largely had its own TCR clusters.

TCRdb itself ran the 5' RACE reads through MiXCR, one entry per CDR3 protein. The data contain 400,000 to 500,000 distinct CDR3 sequences, roughly 18% of them seen just once; the ten biggest clones take up about 22%. Whole-study results and caveats: Mostly located in CM and EM were contracting CD4+ clones, with contracting CD8+ clones located in EMRA. Within pre-infection memory, some responding clones were found, suggesting cross-reactive memory joined.

This CDR3 has 13 residues. Germline loops: CDR1 SGHKS, CDR2 YYEKEE (reference sequence). Deletions cut 4 bases from V and 1 base from J, with 8 bases between. Sequencing was carried out using PBMCs or a T cell subset sorted from them (not recorded which). This chain joins TRBV5-5 and TRBJ2-5, with D unclear. The receptor was isolated from a man aged 18 to 35 who had mild COVID-19 (a few samples of this study predate the infection). Cell type and time point are not known. CDR3 sequence: CASSPDPQETQYF. The CDR3 region has the DNA TGTGCCAGCAGCCCCGACCCCCAAGAGACCCAGTACTTC.